This T cell receptor beta chain is from a study of blood T cell repertoires in COVID-19. Deletions cut 1 base from V and 5 bases from J, with 8 bases between. The CDR3 is made up of 12 amino acids. CDR1 and CDR2 (germline): SQVTM, ANQGSEA. Original analysis: From reference gene primer amplification, estimates of nucleated cell counts were derived. Clones were read by immunoSEQ multiplex PCR, and TCRdb kept only the in-frame ones, dropping some. The V and J calls and clone size were taken over from that table, and D and trimming were inferred from the DNA. This sample yields 110,000 to 150,000 clones, of which about 89% are seen a single time; 10% to 12% belongs to the top ten. Enrollees, 18 to 89 years old, lived in approximately 25 US areas.

The source material was PBMCs or T cells enriched from blood (not recorded which). The chain links TRBV29-1 to TRBJ1-1, with D unresolved. The source is a man in his sixties who had recovered from COVID-19. CDR3 in amino acids: CSVEGGRTEAFF. The CDR3 DNA reads as TGCAGCGTTGAAGGCGGGCGGACTGAAGCTTTCTTT.